A single T cell receptor (beta chain) is shown here with its context. This sample is drawn from a study of blood T cell repertoires in COVID-19. TCRdb keeps only in-frame clones here, not all; method: immunoSEQ multiplex PCR. Here the sample spans roughly 400,000 clones, just under 90% being singletons. Trimming removed 1 base from V and 3 bases from J, with 15 bases in between. The V gene's germline CDR1 is SGHAT and CDR2 FQNNGV. The CDR3 sequence is 16 residues long. The material sequenced was PBMCs or T cells enriched from blood (not recorded which). The clonotype comes from a young woman who had recovered from COVID-19. V and J are TRBV11-2 and TRBJ1-2; no firm D call. The CDR3 reads CASSLAGNTLHYGYTF. In DNA form, the CDR3 reads TGTGCCAGCAGCTTAGCGGGGAACACACTCCACTATGGCTACACCTTC. The full variable domain, rest sourced from reference TRBV11-2 and TRBJ1-2, is EAGVAQSPRYKIIEKRQSVAFWCNPISGHATLYWYQQILGQGPKLLIQFQNNGVVDDSQLPKDRFSAERLKGVDSTLKIQPAKLEDSAVYLCASSLAGNTLHYGYTFGSGTRLTVV.